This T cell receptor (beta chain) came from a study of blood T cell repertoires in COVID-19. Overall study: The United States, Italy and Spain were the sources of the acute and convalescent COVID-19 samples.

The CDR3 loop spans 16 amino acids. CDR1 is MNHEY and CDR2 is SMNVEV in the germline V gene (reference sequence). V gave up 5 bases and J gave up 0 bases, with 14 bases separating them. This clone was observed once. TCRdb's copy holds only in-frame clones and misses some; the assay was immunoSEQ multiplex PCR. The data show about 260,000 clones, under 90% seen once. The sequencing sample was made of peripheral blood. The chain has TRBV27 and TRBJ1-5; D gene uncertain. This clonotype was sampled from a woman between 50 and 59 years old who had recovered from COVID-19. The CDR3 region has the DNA TGTGCCAGCAGTCCAATCGGCGGGTATAGCAATCAGCCCCAGCATTTT. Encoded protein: CASSPIGGYSNQPQHF.